This paragraph reports one T cell receptor beta chain. The antigen remains unidentified. Baseline, cycle 4 day 1, and cycle 7 day 1 were the blood sampling points. This specimen belongs to a study of OX40 agonist ivuxolimab in advanced cancers. As for the study in general: Therapy given before enrollment (anti-PD-1, anti-PD-L1 or anti-CTLA-4) was allowed, and 40% to 45% had some.

The V end was cut by 1 base, the J end by 5 bases, with 8 bases between. The CDR3 covers 13 residues. Germline values: CDR1 SEHNR, CDR2 FQNEAQ (reference sequence). Assay: immunoSEQ multiplex PCR; the TCRdb copy retains only in-frame clones and omits some. The data contain fewer than 85,000 clones, 70% to 90% of them singletons. Study outcomes and limitations: Which antigen the expanded peripheral T cells recognized is unknown.

This TCR was recovered from an adult with an advanced solid tumor such as melanoma, head and neck, liver or kidney cancer. The material sequenced was CD4+ or CD8+ T cells sorted from blood, taken in a trial of the OX40 agonist ivuxolimab. The chain joins TRBV7-9 to TRBJ2-5; D call uncertain. CDR3 nucleotides: TGTGCCAGCAGCTTAGGGGCGGCGGAGACCCAGTACTTC. Protein product: CASSLGAAETQYF.